Presented here are 15 T cell receptor beta chains from one specimen sequenced in a study of cytomegalovirus exposure and HLA in healthy donors. The PCR was carried out with 60 Vbeta primers and 13 Jbeta primers. Clones were read by immunoSEQ multiplex PCR, and TCRdb kept only the in-frame ones, dropping some. The sample carries approximately 260,000 clones, over 90% recorded once. The sequenced sample was PBMCs. The receptors here all came from a girl aged 2 to 10 in good health and CMV-seronegative.

This clone was counted between two and nine times. Here the CDR3 reads CASSSSDRGRNSPLHF. The CDR3 bases are TGTGCCAGCAGTTCCTCCGACAGGGGACGAAATTCACCCCTCCACTTT. This sequence joins TRBV11-2 and TRBJ1-6; 8 nucleotides match TRBD1. CDR1 and CDR2 from the germline V gene are SGHAT and FQNNGV. V lost 6 bases to trimming and J lost 7 bases; unmatched junction nucleotides: 11. This CDR3 spans 16 amino acids.

The chain carries TRBV29-1 and TRBJ2-1; TRBD2 agrees at 7 bases. CDR3 size: 17 residues. Germline CDR1 reads SQVTM; CDR2 reads ANQGSEA. The ends lost 4 bases at V and 3 bases at J; junction bases unmatched: 15. The CDR3 loop reads CSVARGLLANYYNEQFF. The CDR3 bases are TGCAGCGTTGCTCGGGGCCTACTAGCGAACTACTACAATGAGCAGTTCTTC.

The rearrangement uses TRBV7-2 and TRBJ2-2; 9 bases agree with TRBD1. The CDR3 totals 15 residues. V lost 4 bases and J lost 6; bases outside the gene matches: 6. The germline V gene has CDR1 SGHTA and CDR2 FQGNSA. This CDR3 reads CASSSDRGWAGELFF. The CDR3 region has the DNA TGTGCCAGCAGCTCAGACAGGGGGTGGGCCGGGGAGCTGTTTTTT. Based on the CDR3 plus reference TRBV7-2 and TRBJ2-2, the full variable domain is GAGVSQSPSNKVTEKGKDVELRCDPISGHTALYWYRQSLGQGLEFLIYFQGNSAPDKSGLPSDRFSAERTGGSVSTLTIQRTQQEDSAVYLCASSSDRGWAGELFFGEGSRLTVL.

CDR3 bases: TGTGCCAGCACTGGAGCCTCAATAGGGAGTACAAATGAGCAGTTCTTC. Amino acid sequence: CASTGASIGSTNEQFF. This chain joins TRBV7-9 and TRBJ2-1, with D tentatively TRBD2 (5 bases). Germline V gene sequence: CDR1 SEHNR, CDR2 FQNEAQ (reference sequence). The ends were cut back, 7 bases at V and 7 bases at J, with 23 bases in the middle. This CDR3 is built from 16 residues.

This chain uses TRBV9 with TRBJ1-5, with no clear D. The ends were cut back, 4 bases at V and 2 bases at J, with 16 bases in the middle. The CDR3 length is 16 residues. In germline, CDR1 is SGDLS, CDR2 YYNGEE. CDR3 DNA: TGTGCCAGCAGCCCCGGGATGGCCGAGGGCAATCAGCCCCAGCATTTT. As protein: CASSPGMAEGNQPQHF.

This clone occurred once. The chain carries TRBV9 and TRBJ1-2; no definite D call. Germline V gives CDR1 SGDLS, CDR2 YYNGEE. The CDR3 runs to 15 residues. Trimming stripped 0 bases from V and 6 bases from J, with 15 bases between. CDR3 sequence (DNA): TGTGCCAGCAGCGTAGCCACGGGAGTCAACCATGGCTACACCTTC. Translated, it gives CASSVATGVNHGYTF.

CDR3 nucleotides: TGTGCCAGCAGCGTAGTTCCCGGGGATGGCTACACCTTC. This sequence encodes CASSVVPGDGYTF. V and J are TRBV9 and TRBJ1-2; D remains unclear. V was cut by 0 bases and J by 6 bases, with 9 bases left in between. This CDR3 has 13 amino acids. CDR1 and CDR2 from the germline V gene are SGDLS and YYNGEE.

This clone was found once. V gene TRBV6-5 combines with J gene TRBJ2-7, with 10 positions matching TRBD2. CDR3 length: 14 residues. The V gene's germline CDR1 is MNHEY and CDR2 SVGAGI. With 7 bases clipped from V and 7 bases from J, the junction kept 10 bases outside the gene matches. The CDR3 reads CASIRTSGGKEQYF. The CDR3 region has the DNA TGTGCCAGCATACGGACTAGCGGAGGTAAAGAGCAGTACTTC.

This sequence joins TRBV7-2 and TRBJ1-3, with D perhaps TRBD1 (5 bases). The V gene's germline CDR1 is SGHTA and CDR2 FQGNSA. Trimming removed 5 bases from V and 0 bases from J, with 20 bases in between. The CDR3 spans 18 residues. CDR3 coding DNA: TGTGCCAGCAGCACCCAGCCGCGGGGGATGGGCTCTGGAAACACCATATATTTT. Amino acids: CASSTQPRGMGSGNTIYF.

This rearrangement joins TRBV5-1 to TRBJ1-1; D remains unclear. Germline V gene sequence: CDR1 SGHRS, CDR2 YFSETQ. This CDR3 is built from 15 residues. V lost 0 bases and J 0 bases, leaving 9 bases between the germline ends. The CDR3 loop is CASSLVGEMNTEAFF. CDR3 coding DNA: TGCGCCAGCAGCTTGGTGGGAGAAATGAACACTGAAGCTTTCTTT.

This clone was counted only a few times. This chain links TRBV6-5 with TRBJ2-7, with D unresolved. The CDR3 length is 12 residues. Germline CDR1 reads MNHEY; CDR2 reads SVGAGI. V was pared by 6 bases and J by 2 bases, with 8 bases between. The CDR3 is CASRALPYEQYF. CDR3 in DNA: TGTGCCAGCAGGGCCCTTCCCTACGAGCAGTACTTC.

This chain joins TRBV7-9 and TRBJ2-2; no firm D call. V was cut by 1 base and J by 12 bases, with 12 bases left in between. The CDR3 is 13 residues long. Germline V lookup: CDR1 SEHNR, CDR2 FQNEAQ (reference sequence). CDR3 loop: CASSLDPFSQLFF. CDR3 sequence (DNA): TGTGCCAGCAGCTTAGATCCCTTCTCCCAGCTGTTTTTT. The full variable domain, in which reference TRBV7-9 and TRBJ2-2 provide the parts outside the CDR3, is DTGVSQNPRHKITKRGQNVTFRCDPISEHNRLYWYRQTLGQGPEFLTYFQNEAQLEKSRLLSDRFSAERPKGSFSTLEIQRTEQGDSAMYLCASSLDPFSQLFFGEGSRLTVL.

V usage is TRBV4-1 and J usage is TRBJ2-7; 8 bases are a match to TRBD1. Germline lookup yields CDR1 MGHRA and CDR2 YSYEKL. Trimming cost V 4 bases and J 0 bases; bases outside gene matches: 5. The CDR3 runs 15 residues. The CDR3 DNA sequence: TGCGCCAGCAGCCTCAGACAGGGGAGCTCCTACGAGCAGTACTTC. It yields the protein CASSLRQGSSYEQYF.

The chain carries TRBV28 and TRBJ1-2, with a tentative D call TRBD1 (6 bases). V gave up 6 bases and J gave up 4 bases, with 12 bases separating them. Germline V gives CDR1 MDHEN, CDR2 SYDVKM. The CDR3 is 13 amino acids. The CDR3 is CASRETGLYGYTF. The CDR3 nucleotides are TGTGCCAGCAGAGAGACAGGCCTCTATGGCTACACCTTC.

A remark on this clone: Other DNA sequences in the same sample also yield this CDR3. The gene calls are TRBV11-2 and TRBJ1-1; D remains ambiguous. V was trimmed by 6 bases and J by 1 base, leaving 6 bases between them. The CDR3 sequence is 12 residues long. Germline values: CDR1 SGHAT, CDR2 FQNNGV. The CDR3 DNA follows: TGTGCCAGCAGAGCGGGGAACACTGAAGCTTTCTTT. It yields the protein CASRAGNTEAFF.